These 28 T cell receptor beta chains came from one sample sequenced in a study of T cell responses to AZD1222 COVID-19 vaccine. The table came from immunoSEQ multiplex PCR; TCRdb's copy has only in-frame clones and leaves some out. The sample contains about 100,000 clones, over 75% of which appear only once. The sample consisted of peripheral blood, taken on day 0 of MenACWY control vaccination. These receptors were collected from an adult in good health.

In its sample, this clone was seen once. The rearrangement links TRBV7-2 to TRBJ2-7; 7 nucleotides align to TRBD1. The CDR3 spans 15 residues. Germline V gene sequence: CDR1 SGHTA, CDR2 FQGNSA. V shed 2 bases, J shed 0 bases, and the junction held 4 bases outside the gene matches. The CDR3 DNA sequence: TGTGCCAGCAGCTTATCCGGGACAGCCTCCTACGAGCAGTACTTC. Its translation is CASSLSGTASYEQYF.

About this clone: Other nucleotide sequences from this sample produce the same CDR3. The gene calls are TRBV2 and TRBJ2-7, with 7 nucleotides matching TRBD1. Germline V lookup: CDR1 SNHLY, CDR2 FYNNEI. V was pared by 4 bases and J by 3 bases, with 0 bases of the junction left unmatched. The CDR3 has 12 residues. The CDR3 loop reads CASSGQGYEQYF. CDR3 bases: TGTGCCAGCAGTGGACAGGGCTACGAGCAGTACTTC. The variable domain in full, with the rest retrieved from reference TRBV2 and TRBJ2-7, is EPEVTQTPSHQVTQMGQEVILRCVPISNHLYFYWYRQILGQKVEFLVSFYNNEISEKSEIFDDQFSVERPDGSNFTLKIRSTKLEDSAMYFCASSGQGYEQYFGPGTRLTVT.

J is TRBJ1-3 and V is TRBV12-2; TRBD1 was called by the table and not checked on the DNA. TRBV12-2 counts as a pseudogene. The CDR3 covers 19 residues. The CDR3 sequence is CASRLCIIRGHVSGNTIYF. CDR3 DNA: TGTGCAAGTCGCTTATGTATTATAAGGGGACACGTCTCTGGAAACACCATATATTTT.

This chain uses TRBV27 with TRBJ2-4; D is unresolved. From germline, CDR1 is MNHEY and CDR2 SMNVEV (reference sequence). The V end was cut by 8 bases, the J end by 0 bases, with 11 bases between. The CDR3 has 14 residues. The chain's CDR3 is CASQGSLAKNIQYF. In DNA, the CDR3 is TGTGCCAGCCAAGGCAGTTTAGCCAAAAACATTCAGTACTTC.

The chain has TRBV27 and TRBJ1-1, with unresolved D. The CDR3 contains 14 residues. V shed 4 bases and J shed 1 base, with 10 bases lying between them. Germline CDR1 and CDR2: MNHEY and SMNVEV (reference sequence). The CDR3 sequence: CASSSRLENTEAFF. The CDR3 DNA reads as TGTGCCAGCAGTTCGCGACTGGAGAACACTGAAGCTTTCTTT.

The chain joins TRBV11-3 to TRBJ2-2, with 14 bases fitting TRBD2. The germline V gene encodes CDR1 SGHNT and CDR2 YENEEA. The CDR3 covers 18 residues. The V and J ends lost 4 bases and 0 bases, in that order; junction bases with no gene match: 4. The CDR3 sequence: CASSYRLAGGPNTGELFF. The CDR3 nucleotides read TGTGCCAGCAGCTACAGACTAGCGGGAGGGCCGAACACCGGGGAGCTGTTTTTT.

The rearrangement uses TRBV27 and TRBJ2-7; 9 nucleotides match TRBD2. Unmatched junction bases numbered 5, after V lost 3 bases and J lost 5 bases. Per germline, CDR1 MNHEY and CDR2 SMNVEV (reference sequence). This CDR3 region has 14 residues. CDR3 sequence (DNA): TGTGCCAGCAGTTTTTTAGCGGGAGTAAACGAGCAGTACTTC. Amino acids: CASSFLAGVNEQYF.

The CDR3 nucleotides read TGTGCCAGCAAAGGACAGAACACTGAAGCTTTCTTT. This codes for CASKGQNTEAFF. This chain connects TRBV6-6 to TRBJ1-1; D perhaps matches TRBD1 (5 bases). V was pared by 7 bases and J by 1 base, with 7 bases between. CDR1 and CDR2 (germline): MNHNY, SVGAGI (reference sequence). The CDR3 runs to 12 residues.

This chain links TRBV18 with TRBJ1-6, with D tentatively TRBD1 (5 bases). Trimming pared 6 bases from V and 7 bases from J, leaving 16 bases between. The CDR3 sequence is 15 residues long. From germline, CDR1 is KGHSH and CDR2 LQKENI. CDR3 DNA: TGTGCCAGCTCGACCGCGGACGGGGGGAATTCACCCCTCCACTTT. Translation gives CASSTADGGNSPLHF.

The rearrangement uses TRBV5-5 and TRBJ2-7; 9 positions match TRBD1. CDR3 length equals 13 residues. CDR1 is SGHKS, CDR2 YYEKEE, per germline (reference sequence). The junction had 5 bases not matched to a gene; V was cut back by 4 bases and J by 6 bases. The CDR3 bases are TGTGCCAGCAGCGTGACAGGGGGACGCGAGCAGTACTTC. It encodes CASSVTGGREQYF.

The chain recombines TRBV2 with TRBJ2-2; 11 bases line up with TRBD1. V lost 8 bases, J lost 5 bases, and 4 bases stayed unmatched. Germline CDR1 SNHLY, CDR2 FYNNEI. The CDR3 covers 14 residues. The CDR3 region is CASGGTGGTGELFF. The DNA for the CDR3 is TGTGCCAGCGGCGGGACAGGGGGAACCGGGGAGCTGTTTTTT.

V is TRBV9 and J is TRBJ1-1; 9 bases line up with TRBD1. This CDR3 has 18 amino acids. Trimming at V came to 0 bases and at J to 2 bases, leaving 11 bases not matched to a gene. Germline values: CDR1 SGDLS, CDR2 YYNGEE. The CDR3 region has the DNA TGTGCCAGCAGCGTAGCACCAACAGGGGGCGCGGGCAACACTGAAGCTTTCTTT. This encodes CASSVAPTGGAGNTEAFF.

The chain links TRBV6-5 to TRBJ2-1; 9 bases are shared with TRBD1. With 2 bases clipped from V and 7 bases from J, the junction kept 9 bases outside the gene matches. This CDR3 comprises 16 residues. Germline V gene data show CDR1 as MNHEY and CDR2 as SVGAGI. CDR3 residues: CASSYDGTGMTNEQFF. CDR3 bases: TGTGCCAGCAGTTACGACGGGACAGGGATGACAAATGAGCAGTTCTTC.

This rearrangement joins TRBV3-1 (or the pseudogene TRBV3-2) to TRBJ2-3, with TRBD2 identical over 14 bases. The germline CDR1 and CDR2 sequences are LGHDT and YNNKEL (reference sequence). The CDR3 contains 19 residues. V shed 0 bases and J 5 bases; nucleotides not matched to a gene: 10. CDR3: CASSQEPGLAGVGLDTQYF. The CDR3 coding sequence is TGTGCCAGCAGCCAAGAACCGGGACTAGCGGGAGTCGGGCTAGATACGCAGTATTTT.

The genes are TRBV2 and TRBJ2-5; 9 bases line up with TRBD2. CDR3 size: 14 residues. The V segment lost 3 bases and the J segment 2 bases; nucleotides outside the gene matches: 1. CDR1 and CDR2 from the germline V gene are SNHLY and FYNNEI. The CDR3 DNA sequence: TGTGCCAGCAGTGATCTAGCGGGGCAAGAGACCCAGTACTTC. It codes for CASSDLAGQETQYF.

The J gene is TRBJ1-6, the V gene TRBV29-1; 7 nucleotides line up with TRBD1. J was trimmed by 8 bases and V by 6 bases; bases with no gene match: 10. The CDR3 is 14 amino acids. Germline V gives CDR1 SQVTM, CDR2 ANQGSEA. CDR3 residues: CSVASGTADSPLHF. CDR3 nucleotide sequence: TGCAGCGTCGCCTCCGGGACAGCAGATTCACCCCTCCACTTT.

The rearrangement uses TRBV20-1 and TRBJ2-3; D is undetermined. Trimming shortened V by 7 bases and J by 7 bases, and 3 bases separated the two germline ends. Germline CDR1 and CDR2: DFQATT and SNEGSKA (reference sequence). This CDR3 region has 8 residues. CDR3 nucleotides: TGCAGTGATAATACGCAGTATTTT. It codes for CSDNTQYF.

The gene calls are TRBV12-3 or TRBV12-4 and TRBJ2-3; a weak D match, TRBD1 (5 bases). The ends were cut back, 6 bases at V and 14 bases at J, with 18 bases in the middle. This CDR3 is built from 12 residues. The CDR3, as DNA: TGTGCCAGCAGGTCCTCCAGGGTGGTGTTGTATTTT. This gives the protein CASRSSRVVLYF.

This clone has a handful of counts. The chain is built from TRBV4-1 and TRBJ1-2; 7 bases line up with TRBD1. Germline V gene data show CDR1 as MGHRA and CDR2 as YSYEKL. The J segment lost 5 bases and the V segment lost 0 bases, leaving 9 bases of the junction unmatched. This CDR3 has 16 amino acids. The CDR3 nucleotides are TGCGCCAGCAGCCAAGATCCCGGAGACAGGGTGTATGGCTACACCTTC. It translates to CASSQDPGDRVYGYTF.

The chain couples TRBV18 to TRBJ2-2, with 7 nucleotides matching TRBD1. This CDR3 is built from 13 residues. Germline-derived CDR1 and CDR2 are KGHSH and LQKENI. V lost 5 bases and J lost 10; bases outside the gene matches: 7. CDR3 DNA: TGTGCCAGCTCATCGGACAGGACCTCGGAGCTGTTTTTT. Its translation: CASSSDRTSELFF.

DNA of the CDR3: TGTGCCAGCAGCTTATGGGCCCGGGAAGGCACTGAAGCTTTCTTT. The encoded protein is CASSLWAREGTEAFF. J is TRBJ1-1 and V is TRBV7-2; D is ambiguous. There are 15 residues in the CDR3. Per germline, CDR1 SGHTA and CDR2 FQGNSA. Trimming took 2 bases from V and 4 from J, leaving 14 bases between them.

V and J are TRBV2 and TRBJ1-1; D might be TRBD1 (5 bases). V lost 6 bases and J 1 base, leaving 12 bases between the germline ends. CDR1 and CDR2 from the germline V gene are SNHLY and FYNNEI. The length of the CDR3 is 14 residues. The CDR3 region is CASRTGTENTEAFF. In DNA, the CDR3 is TGTGCCAGCAGAACCGGGACGGAGAACACTGAAGCTTTCTTT.

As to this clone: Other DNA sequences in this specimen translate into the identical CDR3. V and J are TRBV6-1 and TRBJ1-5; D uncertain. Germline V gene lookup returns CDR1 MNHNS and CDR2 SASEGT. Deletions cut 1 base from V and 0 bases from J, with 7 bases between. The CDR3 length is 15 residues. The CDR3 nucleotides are TGTGCCAGCAGTGAAGGAGGGCTTAGCAATCAGCCCCAGCATTTT. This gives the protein CASSEGGLSNQPQHF.

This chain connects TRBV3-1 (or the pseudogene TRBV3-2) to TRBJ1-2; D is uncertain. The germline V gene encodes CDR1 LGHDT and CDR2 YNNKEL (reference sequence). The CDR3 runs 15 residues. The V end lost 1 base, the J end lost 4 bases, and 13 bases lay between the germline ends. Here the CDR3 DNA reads TGTGCCAGCAGCCAAGTTCCGACACCGACCTATGGCTACACCTTC. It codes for CASSQVPTPTYGYTF.

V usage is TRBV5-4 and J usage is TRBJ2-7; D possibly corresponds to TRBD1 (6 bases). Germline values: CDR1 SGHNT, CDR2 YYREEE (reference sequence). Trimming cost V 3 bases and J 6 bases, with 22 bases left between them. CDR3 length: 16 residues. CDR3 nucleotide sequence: TGTGCCAGCAGCTCAAAGGACAGCCCATTCTTGCTCGAGCAGTACTTC. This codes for CASSSKDSPFLLEQYF.

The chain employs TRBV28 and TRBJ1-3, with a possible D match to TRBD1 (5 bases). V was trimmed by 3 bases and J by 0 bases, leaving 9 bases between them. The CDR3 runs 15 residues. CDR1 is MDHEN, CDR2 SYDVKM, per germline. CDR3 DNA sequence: TGTGCCAGCAGTTTCCCTAGGGGCTCTGGAAACACCATATATTTT. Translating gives CASSFPRGSGNTIYF.

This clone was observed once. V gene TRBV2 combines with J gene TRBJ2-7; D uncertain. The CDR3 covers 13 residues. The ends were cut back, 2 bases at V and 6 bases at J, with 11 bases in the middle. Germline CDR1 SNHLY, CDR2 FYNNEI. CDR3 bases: TGTGCCAGCAGTGAAACGATAATGGGCGAGCAGTACTTC. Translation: CASSETIMGEQYF.

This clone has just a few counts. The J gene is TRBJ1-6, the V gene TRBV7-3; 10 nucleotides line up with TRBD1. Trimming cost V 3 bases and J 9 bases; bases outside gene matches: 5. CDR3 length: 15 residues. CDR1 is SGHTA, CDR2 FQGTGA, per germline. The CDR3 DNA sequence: TGTGCCAGCAGCTTGACGGACAGGGGGGGTTCACCCCTCCACTTT. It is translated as CASSLTDRGGSPLHF. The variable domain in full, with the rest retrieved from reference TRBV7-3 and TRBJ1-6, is GAGVSQTPSNKVTEKGKYVELRCDPISGHTALYWYRQSLGQGPEFLIYFQGTGAADDSGLPNDRFFAVRPEGSVSTLKIQRTERGDSAVYLCASSLTDRGGSPLHFGNGTRLTVT.